This passage covers 12 T cell receptor beta chains from one sample sequenced in a study of beta chain features in type 1 diabetes. Every bit of the isolated RNA underwent reverse transcription, so sequencing read expressed TCRB transcripts. Sequencing was performed with immunoSEQ multiplex PCR; in TCRdb, only in-frame clones are kept and a portion is missing. The sample contains about 140,000 clones, about 9.7% of which appear only once. The sequenced sample consisted of central memory CD4+ T cells from blood. The receptors stem from a woman in her thirties or forties in good health.

The rearrangement joins TRBV14 to TRBJ2-5; D ambiguous. Trimming removed 6 bases from V and 5 bases from J, with 13 bases in between. Germline V CDR1 and CDR2: SGHDN, FVKESK. The CDR3 length is 13 residues. The CDR3 loop is CASSTGPYETQYF. CDR3 nucleotides: TGTGCCAGCAGTACGGGTCCCTACGAGACCCAGTACTTC. Based on the CDR3 plus reference TRBV14 and TRBJ2-5, the full variable domain is EAGVTQFPSHSVIEKGQTVTLRCDPISGHDNLYWYRRVMGKEIKFLLHFVKESKQDESGMPNNRFLAERTGGTYSTLKVQPAELEDSGVYFCASSTGPYETQYFGPGTRLLVL.

The chain joins TRBV7-9 to TRBJ2-7, with TRBD1 as a possible D gene (5 bases). The V and J ends lost 7 bases and 2 bases respectively, with 15 bases between them. The CDR3 runs to 14 residues. Looked up from germline, CDR1 is SEHNR and CDR2 is FQNEAQ (reference sequence). The CDR3 reads CASTRQQETYEQYF. For the CDR3, the DNA is TGTGCCAGCACCAGACAGCAGGAAACCTACGAGCAGTACTTC.

The chain carries TRBV27 and TRBJ1-5, with a weak D call TRBD1 (5 bases). Germline CDR1 MNHEY, CDR2 SMNVEV (reference sequence). Trimming shortened V by 6 bases and J by 2 bases, and 14 bases separated the two germline ends. The CDR3 contains 15 residues. CDR3 residues: CASSQTVDRNQPQHF. The CDR3 nucleotides read TGTGCCAGCAGCCAGACAGTGGATCGCAATCAGCCCCAGCATTTT.

V is TRBV7-9 and J is TRBJ1-2, with a weak D call TRBD1 (5 bases). V shed 3 bases and J shed 4 bases, with 12 bases lying between them. The CDR3 has 14 amino acids. The germline gives CDR1 SEHNR, CDR2 FQNEAQ (reference sequence). CDR3 sequence: CASSFSVGAYGYTF. The CDR3 DNA follows: TGTGCCAGCAGCTTTTCGGTTGGGGCCTATGGCTACACCTTC.

The J gene is TRBJ2-1, the V gene TRBV11-2; 14 positions agree with TRBD2. The J segment lost 7 bases and the V segment lost 1 base, leaving 3 bases of the junction unmatched. The CDR3 extends over 16 amino acids. Germline V gene lookup returns CDR1 SGHAT and CDR2 FQNNGV. The CDR3 region is CASSLGLAGGENEQFF. The CDR3, as DNA: TGTGCCAGCAGCTTAGGACTAGCGGGGGGGGAGAATGAGCAGTTCTTC.

This clone came up many times. The genes are TRBV28 and TRBJ2-7; 9 bases are shared with TRBD1. There are 15 residues in the CDR3. The germline V gene has CDR1 MDHEN and CDR2 SYDVKM. V lost 4 bases and J lost 5; bases outside the gene matches: 9. Written as DNA, the CDR3 is TGTGCCAGCAGTTCGACCGGGACAGGGAGTAACGAGCAGTACTTC. Protein product: CASSSTGTGSNEQYF.

This clone was detected ten times or more. The V call is TRBV11-2, the J call TRBJ2-3; D remains unclear. The CDR3 contains 13 residues. CDR1 SGHAT and CDR2 FQNNGV come from the germline V gene. V lost 3 bases, J lost 4 bases, and 8 bases lay in between. The chain's CDR3 is CASSFPGPDTQYF. In DNA, the CDR3 is TGTGCCAGCAGCTTCCCAGGCCCAGATACGCAGTATTTT.

In its sample, this clone was seen a few times. This chain connects TRBV5-1 to TRBJ2-1, with 7 bases matching TRBD1. The CDR3 length is 16 residues. Trimming at V came to 4 bases and at J to 1 base, leaving 8 bases not matched to a gene. The germline CDR1 and CDR2 sequences are SGHRS and YFSETQ. This CDR3 reads CASSISGTASYNEQFF. The DNA for the CDR3 is TGCGCCAGCAGCATCTCCGGGACAGCTTCCTACAATGAGCAGTTCTTC.

This clone was observed a handful of times. The chain has TRBV7-2 and TRBJ2-4, with 7 bases aligning to TRBD1. The CDR3 runs to 13 residues. V shed 8 bases and J 7 bases; nucleotides not matched to a gene: 8. CDR1 is SGHTA, CDR2 FQGNSA, per germline. For the CDR3, the DNA is TGTGCCAGCGAGCGGCTCAGGGGGAACATTCAGTACTTC. The encoded protein is CASERLRGNIQYF.

This chain connects TRBV5-1 to TRBJ2-3; D is ambiguous. The CDR3 contains 13 residues. Trimming pared 4 bases from V and 6 bases from J, leaving 12 bases between. Germline V gene sequence: CDR1 SGHRS, CDR2 YFSETQ. The CDR3 DNA reads as TGCGCCAGCAGCCTGGCCGAGATCGATACGCAGTATTTT. Amino acids: CASSLAEIDTQYF. Full variable domain (rest looked up from reference TRBV5-1 and TRBJ2-3): KAGVTQTPRYLIKTRGQQVTLSCSPISGHRSVSWYQQTPGQGLQFLFEYFSETQRNKGNFPGRFSGRQFSNSRSEMNVSTLELGDSALYLCASSLAEIDTQYFGPGTRLTVL.

A few counts support this clone. The rearrangement uses TRBV18 and TRBJ2-1; the D gene is possibly TRBD1 (6 bases). This CDR3 has 14 residues. Trimming cost V 3 bases and J 6 bases, with 12 bases left between them. Germline V gene sequence: CDR1 KGHSH, CDR2 LQKENI. The CDR3 DNA is TGTGCCAGCTCACCGGCACAGGGACCCAATGAGCAGTTCTTC. Its protein product is CASSPAQGPNEQFF.

This clone was seen only a few times. The chain combines TRBV5-1 with TRBJ2-7; D perhaps matches TRBD2 (7 bases). Germline loops: CDR1 SGHRS, CDR2 YFSETQ. Trimming took off 0 bases at V and 6 bases at J, with 13 bases between the two ends. The CDR3 extends over 14 amino acids. CDR3 sequence reads: CASSLDQGRVEQYF. The CDR3 DNA sequence: TGCGCCAGCAGCTTGGACCAGGGGAGGGTCGAGCAGTACTTC.